Included here is one T cell receptor beta chain sequence, with context. With a J-beta primer mix and a sample-barcoded 5' primer, a second PCR ran about 6 to 11 cycles. From the 5' RACE reads, TCRdb called clonotypes with MiXCR, one entry per CDR3 protein. The data hold more than 600,000 distinct CDR3 sequences, with around a quarter observed a single time. V lost 4 bases, J lost 5 bases, and 11 bases lay in between. Germline V lookup: CDR1 SNHLY, CDR2 FYNNEI. This CDR3 comprises 13 residues. This sample was included in a study of blood T cells in healthy people across ages. The same specimen was also included in a second study, on T cells of mothers and their children. That source adds: In cDNA synthesis, all of the extracted RNA was used at around 1.4 ug per 15 ul. Overlap measured in related mother-child pairs was slightly, non-significantly higher than in unrelated pairs.

The sample taken for sequencing was blood. This chain joins TRBV2 and TRBJ1-1; D call uncertain. The origin of this receptor is a boy younger than 18 in good health. The CDR3 bases are TGTGCCAGCAGTGGGGAGGGTTGGACTGAAGCTTTCTTT. Protein product: CASSGEGWTEAFF.